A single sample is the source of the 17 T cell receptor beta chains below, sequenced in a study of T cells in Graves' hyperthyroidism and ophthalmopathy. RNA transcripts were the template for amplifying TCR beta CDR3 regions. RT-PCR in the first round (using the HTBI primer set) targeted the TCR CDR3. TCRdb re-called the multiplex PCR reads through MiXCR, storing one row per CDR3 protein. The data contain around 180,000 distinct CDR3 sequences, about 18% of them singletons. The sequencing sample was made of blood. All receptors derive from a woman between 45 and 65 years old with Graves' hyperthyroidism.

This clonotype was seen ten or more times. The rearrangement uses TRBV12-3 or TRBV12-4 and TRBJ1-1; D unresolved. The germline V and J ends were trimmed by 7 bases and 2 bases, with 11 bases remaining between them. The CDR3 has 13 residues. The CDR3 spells CASTSEFNTEAFF. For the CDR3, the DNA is TGTGCCAGCACGTCTGAATTCAACACTGAAGCTTTCTTT.

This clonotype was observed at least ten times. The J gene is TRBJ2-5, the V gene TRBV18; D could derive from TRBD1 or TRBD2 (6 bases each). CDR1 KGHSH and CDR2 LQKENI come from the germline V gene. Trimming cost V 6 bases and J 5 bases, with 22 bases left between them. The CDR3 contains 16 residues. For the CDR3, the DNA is TGTGCCAGCTCCCTCGCGGCTGGGGGGCGCATGGAGACCCAGTACTTC. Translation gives CASSLAAGGRMETQYF.

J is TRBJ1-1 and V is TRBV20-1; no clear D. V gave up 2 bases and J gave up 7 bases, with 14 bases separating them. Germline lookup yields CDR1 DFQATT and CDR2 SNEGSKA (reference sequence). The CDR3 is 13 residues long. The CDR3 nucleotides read TGCAGTGCTAGACCCCCGGCCTTGATTGAAGCTTTCTTT. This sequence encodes CSARPPALIEAFF.

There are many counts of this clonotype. This CDR3 is CASSEGQGYNQPQHF. In DNA form, the CDR3 reads TGTGCCAGCAGTGAGGGACAGGGGTACAATCAGCCCCAGCATTTT. The chain is built from TRBV2 and TRBJ1-5; 10 bases are a match to TRBD1. V lost 3 bases, J lost 3 bases, and 2 bases stayed unmatched. Germline V gene sequence: CDR1 SNHLY, CDR2 FYNNEI. This CDR3 comprises 15 residues.

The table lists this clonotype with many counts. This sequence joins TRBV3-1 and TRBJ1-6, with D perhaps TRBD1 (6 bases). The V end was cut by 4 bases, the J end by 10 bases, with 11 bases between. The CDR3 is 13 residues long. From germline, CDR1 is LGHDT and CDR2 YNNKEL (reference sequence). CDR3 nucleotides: TGTGCCAGCAGCCTGCCGGACAGATCACCCCTCCACTTT. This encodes CASSLPDRSPLHF.

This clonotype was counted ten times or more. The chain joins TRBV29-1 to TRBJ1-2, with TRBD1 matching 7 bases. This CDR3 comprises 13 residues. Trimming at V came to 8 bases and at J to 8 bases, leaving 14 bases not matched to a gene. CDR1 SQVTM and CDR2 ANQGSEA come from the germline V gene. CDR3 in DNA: TGCAGCTTCAGTCACCTAGACAGGGAAGGCTACACCTTC. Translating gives CSFSHLDREGYTF.

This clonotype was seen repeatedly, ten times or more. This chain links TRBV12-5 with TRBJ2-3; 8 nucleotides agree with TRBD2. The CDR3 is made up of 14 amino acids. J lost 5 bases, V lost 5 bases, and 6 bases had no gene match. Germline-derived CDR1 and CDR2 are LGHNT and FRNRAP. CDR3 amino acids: CASGIGGAEDTQYF. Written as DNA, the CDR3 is TGTGCTAGTGGTATCGGGGGGGCGGAAGATACGCAGTATTTT.

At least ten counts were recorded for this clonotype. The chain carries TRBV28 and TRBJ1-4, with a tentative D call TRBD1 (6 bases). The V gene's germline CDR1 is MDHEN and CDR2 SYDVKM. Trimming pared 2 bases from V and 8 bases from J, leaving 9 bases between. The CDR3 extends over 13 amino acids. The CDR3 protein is CASSLDRIEKLFF. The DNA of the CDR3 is TGTGCCAGCAGTTTAGACAGGATCGAAAAACTGTTTTTT.

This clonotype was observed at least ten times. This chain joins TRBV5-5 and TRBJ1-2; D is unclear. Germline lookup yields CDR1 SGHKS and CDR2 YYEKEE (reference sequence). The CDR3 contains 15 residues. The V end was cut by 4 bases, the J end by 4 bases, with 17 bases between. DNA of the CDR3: TGTGCCAGCAGCCGCCTTCTTCAGTCATCCTATGGCTACACCTTC. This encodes CASSRLLQSSYGYTF.

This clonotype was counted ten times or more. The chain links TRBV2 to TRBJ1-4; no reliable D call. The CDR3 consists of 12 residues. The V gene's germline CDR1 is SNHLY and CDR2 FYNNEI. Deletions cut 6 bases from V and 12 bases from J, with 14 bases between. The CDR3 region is CASRPLNKELFF. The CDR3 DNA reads TGTGCCAGCAGGCCCCTCAATAAGGAACTGTTTTTT.

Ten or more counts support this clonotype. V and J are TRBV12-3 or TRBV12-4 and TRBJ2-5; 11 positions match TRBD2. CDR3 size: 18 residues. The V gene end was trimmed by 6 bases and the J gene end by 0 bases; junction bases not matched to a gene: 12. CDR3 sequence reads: CASRPSSGGRLDQETQYF. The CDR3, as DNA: TGTGCCAGCAGACCTTCTAGCGGGGGGAGACTTGACCAAGAGACCCAGTACTTC.

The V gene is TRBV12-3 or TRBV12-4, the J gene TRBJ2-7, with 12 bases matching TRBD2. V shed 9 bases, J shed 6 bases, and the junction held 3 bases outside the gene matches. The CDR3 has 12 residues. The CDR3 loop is CASGLAGSEQYF. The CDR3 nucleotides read TGTGCCAGTGGACTAGCGGGAAGCGAGCAGTACTTC.

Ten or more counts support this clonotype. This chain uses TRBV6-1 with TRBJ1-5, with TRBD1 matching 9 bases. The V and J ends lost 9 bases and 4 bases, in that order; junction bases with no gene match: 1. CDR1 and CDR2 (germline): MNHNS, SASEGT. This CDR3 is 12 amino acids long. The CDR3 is CASGQGNQPQHF. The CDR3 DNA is TGTGCCAGTGGACAGGGGAATCAGCCCCAGCATTTT.

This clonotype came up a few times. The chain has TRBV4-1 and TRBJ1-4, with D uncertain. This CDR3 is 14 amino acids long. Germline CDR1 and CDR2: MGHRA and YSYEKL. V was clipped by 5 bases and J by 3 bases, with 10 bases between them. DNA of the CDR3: TGCGCCAGCAGCAAAGGGAGTTCTAATGAAAAACTGTTTTTT. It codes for CASSKGSSNEKLFF.

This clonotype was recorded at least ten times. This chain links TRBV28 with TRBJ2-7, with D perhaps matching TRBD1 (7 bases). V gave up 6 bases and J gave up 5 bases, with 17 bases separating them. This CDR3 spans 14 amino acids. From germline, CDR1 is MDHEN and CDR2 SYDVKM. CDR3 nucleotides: TGTGCCAGCAGGGAGGGGGCGCTAGATCACGAGCAGTACTTC. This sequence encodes CASREGALDHEQYF.

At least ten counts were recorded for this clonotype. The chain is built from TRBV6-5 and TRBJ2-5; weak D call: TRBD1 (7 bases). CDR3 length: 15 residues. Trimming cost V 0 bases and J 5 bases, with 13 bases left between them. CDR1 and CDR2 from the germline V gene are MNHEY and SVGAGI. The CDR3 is CASSYSPRGRETQYF. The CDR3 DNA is TGTGCCAGCAGTTACTCGCCCAGGGGGAGGGAGACCCAGTACTTC.

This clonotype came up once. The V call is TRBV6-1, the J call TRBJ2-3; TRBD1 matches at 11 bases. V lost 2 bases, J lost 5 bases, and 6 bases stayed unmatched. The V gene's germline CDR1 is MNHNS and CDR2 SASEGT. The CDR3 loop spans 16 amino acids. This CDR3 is CASSEWRTGGQDTQYF. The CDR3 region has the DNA TGTGCCAGCAGTGAATGGAGGACAGGGGGCCAAGATACGCAGTATTTT.